The 9 T cell receptor beta chains below all came from one sample that was sequenced in a study of regulatory T cells in long-lasting Graves disease (dated by TCRdb to about 2021). Taken with the paper, the label for time point translates to: newly diagnosed GD, antithyroid drugs for less than 3 months. RNA was extracted from PBMCs in TRIzol for both TCR sequencing and RNA sequencing. Library construction relied on multiplex PCR. TCRdb records Illumina HiSeq 4000 as the sequencer. iRepertoire HTBI primers and Arm-PCR amplification of CDR3 regions were used to construct TCR beta libraries. TCRdb handled the public reads itself, with Q25 trimming in fastp and clone calling in MiXCR, and kept productive beta chains. Rows with a matching CDR3 protein are joined into one entry that keeps the most common DNA and genes. Recorded for this sample are 400,000 to 550,000 distinct CDR3 sequences; 14% to 15% of them occurred a single time. The ten largest clones add up to approximately 15% of the sample.

The sample was also reused in another study, on T cells in Graves' hyperthyroidism and ophthalmopathy.

The specimen was peripheral blood mononuclear cells (PBMCs), collected at new diagnosis, from a patient treated with antithyroid drugs. These receptors all stem from a woman aged 25 to 39 with Graves disease. Donor details come from another sample of the same person, matched by shared clones.

The table lists this clonotype with many counts. The chain employs TRBV2 and TRBJ1-1; D is perhaps TRBD1 (5 bases). Germline assignment: CDR1 SNHLY and CDR2 FYNNEI. The CDR3 sequence is 13 residues long. V was trimmed by 6 bases and J by 8 bases, leaving 16 bases between them. CDR3 bases: TGTGCCAGCAGAATACAGGACCAGCAGGAAGCTTTCTTT. It encodes CASRIQDQQEAFF. The variable domain in full, completed from reference TRBV2 and TRBJ1-1, reads EPEVTQTPSHQVTQMGQEVILRCVPISNHLYFYWYRQILGQKVEFLVSFYNNEISEKSEIFDDQFSVERPDGSNFTLKIRSTKLEDSAMYFCASRIQDQQEAFFGQGTRLTVV.

This clonotype was found many times. This chain joins TRBV20-1 and TRBJ2-5; D might be TRBD2 (5 bases). The V end lost 6 bases, the J end lost 4 bases, and 18 bases lay between the germline ends. The CDR3 covers 14 residues. Germline values: CDR1 DFQATT, CDR2 SNEGSKA (reference sequence). CDR3 bases: TGCAGTGCCCCGACCGTGATTGGAGGAGAGACCCAGTACTTC. Translated: CSAPTVIGGETQYF.

This clonotype was counted between two and nine times. This chain joins TRBV4-1 and TRBJ2-2; TRBD1 or TRBD2 may be the D gene (5 bases each). V lost 4 bases and J 4 bases, leaving 13 bases between the germline ends. This CDR3 spans 15 amino acids. Germline V gene lookup returns CDR1 MGHRA and CDR2 YSYEKL. CDR3 amino acids: CASSRGAEGTGELFF. Here the CDR3 DNA reads TGCGCCAGCAGCCGAGGGGCCGAGGGCACCGGGGAGCTGTTTTTT.

There are many counts of this clonotype. The CDR3 here is CASSSPWGYNEQFF. For the CDR3, the DNA is TGTGCCAGCAGTTCCCCTTGGGGGTACAATGAGCAGTTCTTC. V gene TRBV12-3 or TRBV12-4 combines with J gene TRBJ2-1; the D gene could be TRBD1 or TRBD2 (5 bases each). The length of the CDR3 is 14 residues. Trimming stripped 4 bases from V and 4 bases from J, with 11 bases between.

This clonotype was observed a few times. The gene calls are TRBV30 and TRBJ2-7; 7 nucleotides agree with TRBD1. Germline V gives CDR1 GTSNPN, CDR2 SVGIG (reference sequence). The trim removed 4 bases at V and 5 bases at J, leaving 11 bases unmatched. There are 14 residues in the CDR3. CDR3 protein: CAWTPDRVNHEQYF. CDR3 nucleotide sequence: TGTGCCTGGACCCCTGACAGGGTAAACCACGAGCAGTACTTC.

This clonotype was counted between two and nine times. The rearrangement joins TRBV18 to TRBJ2-7; maybe TRBD1 (5 bases). The CDR3 totals 13 residues. V gave up 6 bases and J gave up 2 bases, with 11 bases separating them. Germline-derived CDR1 and CDR2 are KGHSH and LQKENI. The DNA of the CDR3 is TGTGCCAGCTCGCGCAGGGCGGCCTACGAGCAGTACTTC. Protein: CASSRRAAYEQYF.

This clonotype was seen many times. The chain uses TRBV5-1 and TRBJ2-1; 8 bases fit TRBD2. Germline CDR1 is SGHRS and CDR2 is YFSETQ. The CDR3 runs 16 residues. J was trimmed by 4 bases and V by 6 bases; bases with no gene match: 12. The CDR3 is CASMQSGTRSYNEQFF. The CDR3 nucleotides are TGCGCCAGCATGCAATCCGGGACTAGATCTTACAATGAGCAGTTCTTC.

This clonotype showed up many times. The CDR3 here is CASSGPNSNQPQHF. DNA of the CDR3: TGTGCCAGCAGTGGTCCGAATAGCAATCAGCCCCAGCATTTT. The chain recombines TRBV2 with TRBJ1-5, with unresolved D. V shed 4 bases and J shed 0 bases, with 7 bases lying between them. Germline CDR1 and CDR2: SNHLY and FYNNEI. The CDR3 is made up of 14 amino acids.

This clonotype has a handful of counts. DNA of the CDR3: TGTGCCCTCGCAGGGGGTAGCAATCAGCCCCAGCATTTT. Protein product: CALAGGSNQPQHF. The chain combines TRBV30 with TRBJ1-5; 7 nucleotides agree with TRBD1. CDR3 length equals 13 residues. Germline trimming cut 8 bases from V and 0 bases from J; bases unmatched to any gene: 4. The germline gives CDR1 GTSNPN, CDR2 SVGIG (reference sequence).